This T cell receptor beta chain stems from a study of blood T cells in healthy people across ages. Then a second PCR, running about 6 to 12 cycles, was carried out with a sample-barcoded 5' primer and a J-beta primer mix. In TCRdb, the 5' RACE reads were re-called with MiXCR into one record per CDR3 protein. The table shows around 400,000 distinct CDR3 sequences, with 45% to 65% occurring only once. For this clonotype: Its antigen is currently unknown.

Researchers collected approximately 9.5 milliliters of peripheral blood from every single donor. Isolating PBMCs gave at least 6.5 million of these cells per sample. Germline CDR1 and CDR2: SGDLS and YYNGEE. This CDR3 has 13 residues. Trimming removed 3 bases from V and 3 bases from J, with 7 bases in between. General study findings and limits: Per million T cells, TCR beta diversity dropped about linearly as age rose.

V and J are TRBV9 and TRBJ2-1, with D perhaps matching TRBD2 (6 bases). The origin of this receptor is a man aged 55 to 70 in good health. Sequencing was done on a sample of blood. The CDR3 here is CASSATSYNEQFF. CDR3 in DNA: TGTGCCAGCAGCGCGACTAGCTACAATGAGCAGTTCTTC.